Each of the 19 T cell receptor beta chains below was sequenced from the same sample in a study of cytomegalovirus exposure and HLA in healthy donors (dated by TCRdb to the late 2010s). The library was obtained by the immunoSEQ multiplex PCR assay. A mixture of 60 forward primers for TCR Vbeta segments and 13 reverse primers for TCR Jbeta segments was used in the multiplex PCR. In TCRdb, the immuneACCESS table is reduced to in-frame sequences with V and J assigned. These tables do not hold every clone; where another copy was compared, an unresolved V gene accounts for under half, and the others remain unexplained. Across this sample there are 150,000 to 200,000 clones, with 75% to 80% seen only once. The top ten constitute about 2.6% of the sample. The sample was PBMCs. The receptors here all came from a female donor in good health and CMV-seronegative.

The chain is built from TRBV27 and TRBJ2-1; the D gene is possibly TRBD2 (5 bases). Germline lookup yields CDR1 MNHEY and CDR2 SMNVEV (reference sequence). V was shortened by 3 bases and J by 7 bases, with 10 bases between the two germline ends. This CDR3 comprises 13 residues. In DNA form, the CDR3 reads TGTGCCAGCAGTTTTGGGAGCTCAAATGAGCAGTTCTTC. This translates into CASSFGSSNEQFF.

The rearrangement links TRBV6-5 to TRBJ2-1; D is perhaps TRBD1 (6 bases). CDR1 and CDR2 (germline): MNHEY, SVGAGI. This CDR3 spans 14 amino acids. The ends were cut back, 5 bases at V and 10 bases at J, with 18 bases in the middle. In DNA, the CDR3 is TGTGCCAGCAGTAGGGCCGGGACAAAGAGGGAGCAGTTCTTC. Translating it yields CASSRAGTKREQFF.

The rearrangement links TRBV7-9 to TRBJ1-4; TRBD1 matches 8 bases. V shed 1 base, J shed 2 bases, and the junction held 0 bases outside the gene matches. The CDR3 is 15 amino acids. Germline values: CDR1 SEHNR, CDR2 FQNEAQ (reference sequence). For the CDR3, the DNA is TGTGCCAGCAGCTTAGGACAGGGGACTAATGAAAAACTGTTTTTT. Encoded protein: CASSLGQGTNEKLFF.

Comments on this clone: At one of its ends the junction is not consistent with the germline gene, which may arise from a read error. CDR3 loop: CSSSLAPGLATDTQYF. DNA for the CDR3: TGTTCCAGCAGCTTAGCCCCAGGACTAGCGACAGATACGCAGTATTTT. This chain uses TRBV7-9 with TRBJ2-3; 9 nucleotides agree with TRBD2. Germline CDR1 SEHNR, CDR2 FQNEAQ (reference sequence). This CDR3 is 16 amino acids long.

The genes are TRBV6-5 and TRBJ1-2; a possible D gene is TRBD1 (5 bases). Germline assignment: CDR1 MNHEY and CDR2 SVGAGI. This CDR3 is built from 13 residues. V was pared by 6 bases and J by 4 bases, with 12 bases between. The CDR3 bases are TGTGCCAGCAGACCGAGACAGACCTATGGCTACACCTTC. Protein product: CASRPRQTYGYTF.

The chain joins TRBV10-1 to TRBJ1-1; the D gene is possibly TRBD1 (5 bases). The germline V gene encodes CDR1 WNHNN and CDR2 SYGVQD (reference sequence). V gave up 0 bases and J gave up 4 bases, with 12 bases separating them. This CDR3 region has 15 residues. CDR3 bases: TGCGCCAGCAGTGAGTCGACTCAGGGTCCCACTGAAGCTTTCTTT. This sequence encodes CASSESTQGPTEAFF.

The chain couples TRBV6-6 to TRBJ2-3, with 8 nucleotides matching TRBD2. Germline V gene sequence: CDR1 MNHNY, CDR2 SVGAGI (reference sequence). V shed 0 bases and J 6 bases; nucleotides not matched to a gene: 8. This CDR3 has 16 residues. This chain's CDR3 is CASSYSKVAGQDTQYF. The CDR3 region has the DNA TGTGCCAGCAGTTACTCGAAGGTAGCGGGGCAGGATACGCAGTATTTT.

The chain is built from TRBV5-1 and TRBJ2-7, with 9 nucleotides matching TRBD1. Trimming at V came to 0 bases and at J to 5 bases, leaving 12 bases not matched to a gene. This CDR3 is built from 17 residues. In germline, CDR1 is SGHRS, CDR2 YFSETQ. The CDR3 protein is CASSLAPPGQGGNEQYF. In DNA, the CDR3 is TGCGCCAGCAGCTTGGCACCACCGGGACAGGGTGGAAACGAGCAGTACTTC.

The gene calls are TRBV20-1 and TRBJ2-4, with TRBD1 as a possible D gene (6 bases). The V gene's germline CDR1 is DFQATT and CDR2 SNEGSKA (reference sequence). The CDR3 runs 11 residues. Trimming stripped 3 bases from V and 9 bases from J, with 9 bases between. This CDR3 reads CSARDSGIQYF. The CDR3, as DNA: TGCAGTGCTAGGGACAGTGGCATTCAGTACTTC.

This rearrangement joins TRBV27 to TRBJ2-7, with D uncertain. Trimming took off 4 bases at V and 3 bases at J, with 4 bases between the two ends. CDR1 and CDR2 (germline): MNHEY, SMNVEV (reference sequence). This CDR3 comprises 11 residues. CDR3 protein: CASSSNYEQYF. The DNA for the CDR3 is TGTGCCAGCAGTTCCAACTACGAGCAGTACTTC.

The CDR3 reads CASTLDRVNTEAFF. The CDR3 DNA reads TGTGCCAGCACCTTGGACAGGGTGAACACTGAAGCTTTCTTT. The rearrangement joins TRBV6-5 to TRBJ1-1, with 8 bases identical to TRBD1. The CDR3 sequence is 14 residues long. V lost 7 bases to trimming and J lost 0 bases; unmatched junction nucleotides: 4. Germline V gives CDR1 MNHEY, CDR2 SVGAGI.

The V call is TRBV5-6, the J call TRBJ2-3, with D possibly being TRBD2 (6 bases). CDR3 length equals 16 residues. Trimming pared 0 bases from V and 5 bases from J, leaving 16 bases between. The V gene's germline CDR1 is SGHDT and CDR2 YYEEEE. CDR3 sequence (DNA): TGTGCCAGCAGCTTGGCTTACGGTCAGGAGGGAGATACGCAGTATTTT. This translates into CASSLAYGQEGDTQYF.

This clone turned up a few times. The CDR3 DNA reads as TGTGCCAGCAGCTTAGCCGGGACAGGATACGAGCAGTACTTC. It yields the protein CASSLAGTGYEQYF. J is TRBJ2-5 and V is TRBV7-9; 8 bases are a match to TRBD1. The J call is in doubt because the DNA end fits TRBJ2-7 better. This CDR3 is 14 amino acids long. Germline values: CDR1 SEHNR, CDR2 FQNEAQ (reference sequence).

This chain connects TRBV6-5 to TRBJ1-6, with a weak D call TRBD1 (6 bases). The CDR3 length is 12 residues. V shed 7 bases and J shed 8 bases, with 9 bases lying between them. Germline CDR1 MNHEY, CDR2 SVGAGI. The CDR3 reads CASTQGDSPLHF. CDR3 bases: TGTGCCAGCACACAGGGAGATTCACCCCTCCACTTT.

This clone was counted once. The chain couples TRBV30 to TRBJ2-2; 7 positions match TRBD1. V shed 2 bases and J 2 bases; nucleotides not matched to a gene: 5. Germline CDR1 GTSNPN, CDR2 SVGIG (reference sequence). The CDR3 spans 15 residues. CDR3 amino acids: CAWSWDRPNTGELFF. CDR3 coding DNA: TGTGCCTGGAGTTGGGACAGACCTAACACCGGGGAGCTGTTTTTT.

This chain joins TRBV7-9 and TRBJ1-5; maybe TRBD1 (5 bases). The CDR3 sequence is 14 residues long. Trimming took 0 bases from V and 4 from J, leaving 7 bases between them. The germline V gene encodes CDR1 SEHNR and CDR2 FQNEAQ (reference sequence). The CDR3 DNA is TGTGCCAGCAGCTTAGCAGGGGATAATCAGCCCCAGCATTTT. Protein sequence: CASSLAGDNQPQHF.

The V call is TRBV9, the J call TRBJ1-2; 11 bases are a match to TRBD1. The CDR3 consists of 14 residues. Trimming removed 4 bases from V and 8 bases from J; junction bases left unmatched: 7. Germline V gene lookup returns CDR1 SGDLS and CDR2 YYNGEE. Written as DNA, the CDR3 is TGTGCCAGCAGCCGTACCGGACAGGGGGCAGGCTACACCTTC. It encodes CASSRTGQGAGYTF.

The J gene is TRBJ2-1, the V gene TRBV6-5, with 10 bases that match TRBD2. Germline CDR1 reads MNHEY; CDR2 reads SVGAGI. The CDR3 has 15 amino acids. With 3 bases clipped from V and 9 bases from J, the junction kept 8 bases outside the gene matches. CDR3 in DNA: TGTGCCAGCAGTTATGAAGCGGGGGGGCTGAGTGAGCAGTTCTTC. Translating it yields CASSYEAGGLSEQFF.

CDR3 loop: CASSQRPGGEQYF. The DNA of the CDR3 is TGCGCCAGCAGCCAACGCCCCGGGGGGGAGCAGTACTTC. The rearrangement links TRBV4-1 to TRBJ2-7; 7 nucleotides align to TRBD2. Trimming took 2 bases from V and 7 from J; bases not matched to a gene: 5. Germline values: CDR1 MGHRA, CDR2 YSYEKL. The CDR3 totals 13 residues.